Below, 17 T cell receptor beta chains from the same sample are listed, as sequenced in a study of blood T cells in healthy people across ages. Next came a second PCR, run for about 7 to 12 cycles, which used a sample-barcoded 5' primer along with a J-beta primer mix. TCRdb fed the 5' RACE reads into MiXCR, producing one record per CDR3 protein. Of about a million distinct CDR3 sequences listed, 51% were seen once; the top ten hold about 21%. Input material: blood. The receptor set was obtained from an older woman in good health.

This clonotype was observed at least ten times. The chain is built from TRBV7-2 and TRBJ2-7; TRBD2 agrees at 7 bases. Germline-derived CDR1 and CDR2 are SGHTA and FQGNSA. The CDR3 runs to 15 residues. The V gene end was trimmed by 5 bases and the J gene end by 5 bases; junction bases not matched to a gene: 12. CDR3 loop: CASSLSSRESHEQYF. The CDR3 coding sequence is TGTGCCAGCAGCCTTAGCTCGCGGGAGTCCCACGAGCAGTACTTC.

The chain joins TRBV10-3 to TRBJ1-4; D may be TRBD1 (5 bases). The CDR3 is made up of 13 amino acids. Per germline, CDR1 ENHRY and CDR2 SYGVKD. The germline V and J ends were trimmed by 6 bases and 5 bases, with 10 bases remaining between them. CDR3 in amino acids: CAISRDRNEKLFF. The CDR3 DNA sequence: TGTGCCATCAGCCGGGACCGAAATGAAAAACTGTTTTTT.

The chain uses TRBV4-1 and TRBJ2-7; D may correspond to TRBD1 or TRBD2 (5 bases each). V was pared by 0 bases and J by 1 base, with 16 bases between. Looked up from germline, CDR1 is MGHRA and CDR2 is YSYEKL. The CDR3 runs 17 residues. CDR3 region: CASSQDPGTYLSYEQYF. In DNA, the CDR3 is TGCGCCAGCAGCCAAGACCCCGGGACCTACCTTTCCTACGAGCAGTACTTC.

This clonotype was detected only a few times. The J gene is TRBJ2-1, the V gene TRBV12-3 or TRBV12-4; 12 nucleotides line up with TRBD2. J was trimmed by 6 bases and V by 0 bases; bases with no gene match: 0. CDR3 length equals 15 residues. This CDR3 reads CASSLATSGSNEQFF. DNA of the CDR3: TGTGCCAGCAGTTTAGCGACTAGCGGGAGCAATGAGCAGTTCTTC.

In its sample, this clonotype was seen a few times. The chain carries TRBV20-1 and TRBJ2-7; D is unclear. This CDR3 is 14 amino acids long. The germline V and J ends were trimmed by 6 bases and 2 bases, with 17 bases remaining between them. Looked up from germline, CDR1 is DFQATT and CDR2 is SNEGSKA (reference sequence). This CDR3 is CSAEDHPGAYEQYF. The DNA for the CDR3 is TGCAGTGCAGAGGACCACCCAGGCGCCTACGAGCAGTACTTC.

This clonotype appeared a few times. The CDR3 reads CASSGGTSGRASEQFF. The DNA for the CDR3 is TGCGCCAGCAGCGGAGGGACTAGCGGGAGGGCCTCTGAGCAGTTCTTC. J is TRBJ2-1 and V is TRBV5-1, with TRBD2 matching 16 bases. The CDR3 covers 16 residues. Germline V gene lookup returns CDR1 SGHRS and CDR2 YFSETQ. V shed 4 bases and J 9 bases; nucleotides not matched to a gene: 7.

J is TRBJ2-7 and V is TRBV5-1; D is unresolved. The V gene's germline CDR1 is SGHRS and CDR2 YFSETQ. The germline V and J ends were trimmed by 2 bases and 5 bases, with 5 bases remaining between them. This CDR3 has 11 amino acids. In DNA, the CDR3 is TGCGCCAGCAGCTTTAACGACGAGCAGTACTTC. Encoded protein: CASSFNDEQYF.

The genes are TRBV6-2 or TRBV6-3 and TRBJ2-1; 11 positions agree with TRBD2. J gave up 10 bases and V 6 bases, and 11 bases lay outside the gene matches. This CDR3 contains 15 residues. Germline V gene lookup returns CDR1 MNHEY and CDR2 SVGEGT. This chain's CDR3 is CASSPGTSGLWEQFF. The CDR3 DNA reads as TGTGCCAGCAGCCCCGGGACTAGCGGACTCTGGGAGCAGTTCTTC.

Written as DNA, the CDR3 is TGTGCCAGCAGCACGGACATTGAAATTCAGCCCCAGCATTTT. Translating gives CASSTDIEIQPQHF. This sequence joins TRBV7-9 and TRBJ1-5; a weak D match, TRBD1 (5 bases). V lost 5 bases to trimming and J lost 6 bases, with 14 bases between them. The CDR3 contains 14 residues. Germline assignment: CDR1 SEHNR and CDR2 FQNEAQ (reference sequence).

This clonotype was seen more than once but under ten times. The chain combines TRBV27 with TRBJ2-5, with 8 bases lining up with TRBD1. The CDR3 is 15 amino acids. Germline CDR1 MNHEY, CDR2 SMNVEV (reference sequence). V lost 5 bases and J lost 4; bases outside the gene matches: 9. CDR3 sequence (DNA): TGTGCCAGCAGTATAGACAGGGGTGGGCGAGAGACCCAGTACTTC. Its protein is CASSIDRGGRETQYF.

The chain combines TRBV7-9 with TRBJ1-2; D unresolved. Germline-derived CDR1 and CDR2 are SEHNR and FQNEAQ (reference sequence). V lost 7 bases and J lost 4, with 16 bases in between. The CDR3 has 14 amino acids. The CDR3 bases are TGTGCCAGCACTCCCGGAGTGGGCGGCTATGGCTACACCTTC. Protein product: CASTPGVGGYGYTF.

The chain recombines TRBV3-1 with TRBJ2-1, with 9 nucleotides matching TRBD2. CDR1 is LGHDT, CDR2 YNNKEL, per germline (reference sequence). V lost 0 bases and J lost 7; bases outside the gene matches: 10. The CDR3 is 17 residues long. The CDR3 DNA is TGTGCCAGCAGCCAAGATCCCCCGGCGGGAGGGTTGAATGAGCAGTTCTTC. This gives the protein CASSQDPPAGGLNEQFF.

The CDR3 is CASSRTSSTYGYTF. CDR3 nucleotides: TGTGCCAGCAGCCGTACTTCTTCTACTTATGGCTACACCTTC. The chain couples TRBV7-2 to TRBJ1-2; D remains ambiguous. The CDR3 totals 14 residues. V was cut by 5 bases and J by 5 bases, with 15 bases left in between. Germline CDR1 and CDR2: SGHTA and FQGNSA.

There are a few counts of this clonotype. The chain couples TRBV16 to TRBJ1-2, with D possibly matching TRBD1 (5 bases). V shed 3 bases and J shed 0 bases, with 11 bases lying between them. The CDR3 consists of 15 residues. Germline V gene lookup returns CDR1 KGHSY and CDR2 FQNENV. In DNA, the CDR3 is TGTGCCAGCAGCCACAAGACAGCCTCTAACTATGGCTACACCTTC. As protein: CASSHKTASNYGYTF.

This clonotype was found a few times. V and J are TRBV29-1 and TRBJ2-1; 8 bases match TRBD2. This CDR3 region has 14 residues. Germline CDR1 SQVTM, CDR2 ANQGSEA. V lost 5 bases, J lost 6 bases, and 9 bases stayed unmatched. The CDR3 region is CSVRGTRGSNEQFF. The CDR3, as DNA: TGCAGCGTTCGCGGGACTAGGGGGTCCAATGAGCAGTTCTTC.

CDR3 amino acids: CASTPRPGRGANEQFF. The CDR3 DNA follows: TGTGCCAGCACCCCCCGCCCGGGTCGGGGGGCCAATGAGCAGTTCTTC. This sequence joins TRBV2 and TRBJ2-1, with D maybe TRBD2 (7 bases). Germline V gene lookup returns CDR1 SNHLY and CDR2 FYNNEI. This CDR3 is 16 amino acids long. The germline V and J ends were trimmed by 7 bases and 6 bases, with 22 bases remaining between them. Complete variable domain (other parts from reference TRBV2 and TRBJ2-1): EPEVTQTPSHQVTQMGQEVILRCVPISNHLYFYWYRQILGQKVEFLVSFYNNEISEKSEIFDDQFSVERPDGSNFTLKIRSTKLEDSAMYFCASTPRPGRGANEQFFGPGTRLTVL.

The chain has TRBV10-3 and TRBJ2-1; 9 nucleotides agree with TRBD1. CDR1 and CDR2 from the germline V gene are ENHRY and SYGVKD. J gave up 7 bases and V 1 base, and 2 bases lay outside the gene matches. The CDR3 has 14 residues. The CDR3 DNA reads as TGTGCCATCAGTGAGTTGGGACAGGGAAATGAGCAGTTCTTC. Translation: CAISELGQGNEQFF.